The 23 T cell receptor beta chains listed next were all sequenced from one sample in a study of graft-versus-host responses after intestinal transplantation. Libraries were prepared by immunoSEQ multiplex PCR; TCRdb keeps only in-frame clonotypes and omits some of them. The sample consists of 40,000 or so clones, more than 80% of them appearing once. Source: PBMCs, taken 734 days after intestinal transplantation. The receptors shown here come from a human patient who received an intestinal transplant, so some T cells may come from the graft donor.

This rearrangement joins TRBV18 to TRBJ2-7, with 8 bases matching TRBD1. J gave up 5 bases and V 3 bases, and 3 bases lay outside the gene matches. The CDR3 is 13 residues long. Per germline, CDR1 KGHSH and CDR2 LQKENI. The CDR3 is CASSPGTGHEQYF. The CDR3 coding sequence is TGTGCCAGCTCACCCGGGACAGGTCACGAGCAGTACTTC. Together with reference TRBV18 and TRBJ2-7, the CDR3 gives the full variable domain: NAGVMQNPRHLVRRRGQEARLRCSPMKGHSHVYWYRQLPEEGLKFMVYLQKENIIDESGMPKERFSAEFPKEGPSILRIQQVVRGDSAAYFCASSPGTGHEQYFGPGTRLTVT.

This chain's CDR3 is CASSYTTGGHGYTF. The CDR3, as DNA: TGTGCCAGCAGCTATACGACAGGGGGCCATGGCTACACCTTC. This chain joins TRBV7-2 and TRBJ1-2; 10 nucleotides align to TRBD1. Germline V CDR1 and CDR2: SGHTA, FQGNSA. The CDR3 sequence is 14 residues long. V gave up 4 bases and J gave up 6 bases; unmatched junction bases: 5.

This clone was seen more than once but under ten times. This chain connects TRBV29-1 to TRBJ1-1, with 7 nucleotides matching TRBD1. The trim removed 6 bases at V and 1 base at J, leaving 5 bases unmatched. The CDR3 is 13 residues long. Germline V gene data show CDR1 as SQVTM and CDR2 as ANQGSEA. For the CDR3, the DNA is TGCAGCGTGGGACACAGGGGGAACACTGAAGCTTTCTTT. This sequence encodes CSVGHRGNTEAFF.

A remark on this clone: A junction boundary mismatches the germline segment, possibly from a read error. This sequence joins TRBV9 and TRBJ1-1; D gene uncertain. CDR3 size: 11 residues. Germline V gene sequence: CDR1 SGDLS, CDR2 YYNGEE. CDR3 loop: CASSGNSEAFF. CDR3 DNA sequence: TGTGCCAGCAGCGGTAACAGTGAAGCTTTCTTT.

In nucleotides, the CDR3 is TGTGCCAGCACCTACTTGGCGTGGGGCAATCAGCCCCAGCATTTT. Translated: CASTYLAWGNQPQHF. The chain couples TRBV28 to TRBJ1-5, with no clear D. The V gene's germline CDR1 is MDHEN and CDR2 SYDVKM. CDR3 length: 15 residues. The V gene lost 7 bases and the J gene lost 2 bases, with 15 bases spanning the gap.

This chain uses TRBV5-1 with TRBJ1-2, with D unresolved. The germline V and J ends were trimmed by 4 bases and 6 bases, with 16 bases remaining between them. CDR3 size: 14 residues. Germline values: CDR1 SGHRS, CDR2 YFSETQ. The CDR3 DNA reads TGCGCCAGCAGCACCTCCCGCGACGCAAATGGCTACACCTTC. Protein product: CASSTSRDANGYTF.

V usage is TRBV6-6 and J usage is TRBJ1-4; the D is unclear. Per the germline V gene, CDR1 is MNHNY and CDR2 is SVGAGI (reference sequence). Trimming left V 5 bases short and J 5 bases short, with 15 bases between. The CDR3 consists of 15 residues. This chain's CDR3 is CASSRTGPQNEKLFF. The CDR3 bases are TGTGCCAGCAGTCGAACCGGGCCCCAAAATGAAAAACTGTTTTTT.

V and J are TRBV4-1 and TRBJ2-2; weak D call: TRBD2 (5 bases). Germline V gives CDR1 MGHRA, CDR2 YSYEKL. The V end lost 2 bases, the J end lost 3 bases, and 19 bases lay between the germline ends. The CDR3 has 18 residues. The CDR3 sequence: CASSQRLIILGDTGELFF. The CDR3 coding sequence is TGCGCCAGCAGCCAACGACTTATCATCCTCGGGGACACCGGGGAGCTGTTTTTT.

CDR3 region: CVLLGLAGGPYTDTQYF. The DNA of the CDR3 is TGCGTATTACTGGGGCTAGCGGGGGGGCCTTACACAGATACGCAGTATTTT. The chain uses TRBV10-1 and TRBJ2-3, with TRBD2 matching over 12 bases. The CDR3 is made up of 17 amino acids. In germline, CDR1 is WNHNN, CDR2 SYGVQD (reference sequence).

V gene TRBV5-4 combines with J gene TRBJ1-3; D call uncertain. The CDR3 is 13 amino acids. Trimming pared 4 bases from V and 4 bases from J, leaving 9 bases between. Germline V gene sequence: CDR1 SGHNT, CDR2 YYREEE (reference sequence). CDR3 region: CASSPPEGNTIYF. DNA for the CDR3: TGTGCCAGCAGCCCGCCCGAAGGAAACACCATATATTTT.

V usage is TRBV5-1 and J usage is TRBJ2-7; D may be TRBD2 (5 bases). The length of the CDR3 is 14 residues. Between the trimmed V and J ends, which lost 5 bases and 2 bases, there was a span of 14 bases. Germline V gene lookup returns CDR1 SGHRS and CDR2 YFSETQ. CDR3 sequence: CASRTQEGPYEQYF. Here the CDR3 DNA reads TGCGCCAGCAGGACACAAGAGGGTCCCTACGAGCAGTACTTC.

The chain joins TRBV2 to TRBJ1-2; no clear D. CDR1 SNHLY and CDR2 FYNNEI come from the germline V gene. V was clipped by 9 bases and J by 3 bases, with 8 bases between them. This CDR3 is 11 amino acids long. CDR3 amino acids: CARKNDYGYTF. CDR3 DNA: TGTGCCAGGAAGAATGACTATGGCTACACCTTC.

The J gene is TRBJ1-2, the V gene TRBV2; no firm D call. Trimming cost V 6 bases and J 1 base, with 9 bases left between them. The CDR3 sequence is 13 residues long. Germline V CDR1 and CDR2: SNHLY, FYNNEI. CDR3 protein: CASRRAGNYGYTF. The DNA for the CDR3 is TGTGCCAGCAGACGGGCTGGTAACTATGGCTACACCTTC.

J is TRBJ2-5 and V is TRBV6-5, with D possibly being TRBD1 or TRBD2 (6 bases each). Looked up from germline, CDR1 is MNHEY and CDR2 is SVGAGI. V was cut by 6 bases and J by 5 bases, with 16 bases left in between. This CDR3 contains 14 residues. Here the CDR3 DNA reads TGTGCCAGCAGACGGGGGCGTTTGTCGGAGACCCAGTACTTC. Translation gives CASRRGRLSETQYF.

V is TRBV18 and J is TRBJ2-5, with TRBD1 matching 7 bases. CDR1 and CDR2 (germline): KGHSH, LQKENI. V lost 6 bases to trimming and J lost 4 bases; unmatched junction nucleotides: 8. The CDR3 is 14 residues long. CDR3: CASSRGPGGETQYF. In DNA, the CDR3 is TGTGCCAGCTCCCGAGGGCCAGGGGGAGAGACCCAGTACTTC.

CDR3 in amino acids: CASSLEGGRDYNSPLHF. Here the CDR3 DNA reads TGTGCCAGCAGCTTAGAAGGGGGTCGTGACTATAATTCACCCCTCCACTTT. The V call is TRBV13, the J call TRBJ1-6; the D gene is possibly TRBD1 (6 bases). V was trimmed by 1 base and J by 3 bases, leaving 13 bases between them. The CDR3 contains 17 residues. Germline loops: CDR1 PRHDT, CDR2 FYEKMQ (reference sequence).

The chain uses TRBV10-1 and TRBJ1-5, with D tentatively TRBD1 (5 bases). The V end was cut by 7 bases, the J end by 6 bases, with 19 bases between. This CDR3 is built from 15 residues. CDR1 WNHNN and CDR2 SYGVQD come from the germline V gene (reference sequence). In DNA form, the CDR3 reads TGCGCCAGCAAATCCTGGAGGCAGGGAGGTCAGCCCCAGCATTTT. Its translation is CASKSWRQGGQPQHF.

The rearrangement joins TRBV7-9 to TRBJ2-5, with a tentative D call TRBD1 (6 bases). The CDR3 contains 15 residues. Trimming removed 5 bases from V and 4 bases from J, with 17 bases in between. The germline V gene encodes CDR1 SEHNR and CDR2 FQNEAQ (reference sequence). This CDR3 reads CASSQGWGLSETQYF. The CDR3 bases are TGTGCCAGCAGCCAGGGGTGGGGTTTATCAGAGACCCAGTACTTC.

The rearrangement uses TRBV6-5 and TRBJ1-5; 7 bases are shared with TRBD1. Germline V gene lookup returns CDR1 MNHEY and CDR2 SVGAGI. With 6 bases clipped from V and 7 bases from J, the junction kept 6 bases outside the gene matches. This CDR3 has 13 residues. The DNA for the CDR3 is TGTGCCAGCAGGATGACAGGGACCCAGCCCCAGCATTTT. This gives the protein CASRMTGTQPQHF.

The CDR3 nucleotides are TGTGCCAGCAGTTCCAGCCGGACTAGCGGGAGAAAGACCCAGTACTTC. It specifies CASSSSRTSGRKTQYF. This chain links TRBV28 with TRBJ2-5, with 13 bases identical to TRBD2. The CDR3 spans 16 residues. The V segment lost 4 bases and the J segment 6 bases; nucleotides outside the gene matches: 8. Germline loops: CDR1 MDHEN, CDR2 SYDVKM.

The chain employs TRBV28 and TRBJ1-1, with TRBD1 as a possible D gene (5 bases). Per germline, CDR1 MDHEN and CDR2 SYDVKM. Trimming removed 1 base at V and 5 bases at J, with 11 bases between. The CDR3 runs to 14 residues. In DNA form, the CDR3 reads TGTGCCAGCAGTTTATCCCAGGGAAATACTGAAGCTTTCTTT. Amino acids: CASSLSQGNTEAFF.

V is TRBV18 and J is TRBJ1-1; a weak D match, TRBD1 (6 bases). The CDR3 is 13 residues long. The germline V gene has CDR1 KGHSH and CDR2 LQKENI. V was trimmed by 7 bases and J by 7 bases, leaving 16 bases between them. In DNA form, the CDR3 reads TGTGCCAGCTTCCCGGCGGGGGGCTTTGAAGCTTTCTTT. It encodes CASFPAGGFEAFF.

The genes are TRBV6-1 and TRBJ2-7, with 14 bases aligning to TRBD2. The CDR3 runs to 15 residues. CDR1 is MNHNS and CDR2 is SASEGT in the germline V gene. The junction had 3 bases not matched to a gene; V was cut back by 2 bases and J by 6 bases. The CDR3 loop is CASSETTSGGAEQYF. CDR3 nucleotides: TGTGCCAGCAGTGAAACGACTAGCGGGGGGGCCGAGCAGTACTTC.